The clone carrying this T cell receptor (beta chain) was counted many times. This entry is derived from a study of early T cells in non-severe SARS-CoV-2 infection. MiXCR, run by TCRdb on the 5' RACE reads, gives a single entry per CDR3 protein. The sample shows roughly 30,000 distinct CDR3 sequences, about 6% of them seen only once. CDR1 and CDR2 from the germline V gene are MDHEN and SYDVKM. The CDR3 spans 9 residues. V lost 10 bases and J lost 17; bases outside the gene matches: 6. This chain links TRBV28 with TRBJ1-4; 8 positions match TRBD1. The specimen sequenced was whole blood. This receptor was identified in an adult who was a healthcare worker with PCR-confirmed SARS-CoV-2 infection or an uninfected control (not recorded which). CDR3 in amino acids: CATRTGRFF. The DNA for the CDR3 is TGTGCCACCCGGACAGGGCGCTTTTTT.